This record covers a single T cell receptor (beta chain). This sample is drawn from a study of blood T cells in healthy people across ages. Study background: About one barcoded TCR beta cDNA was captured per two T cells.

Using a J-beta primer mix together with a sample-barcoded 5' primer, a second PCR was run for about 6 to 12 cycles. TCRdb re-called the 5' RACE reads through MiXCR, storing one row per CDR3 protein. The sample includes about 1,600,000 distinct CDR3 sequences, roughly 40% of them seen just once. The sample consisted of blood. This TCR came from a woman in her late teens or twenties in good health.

CDR3 sequence: CAGGPTELGREQYF. Written as DNA, the CDR3 is TGCGCCGGCGGCCCAACGGAGTTAGGACGCGAGCAGTACTTC. V gene TRBV10-1 combines with J gene TRBJ2-5; D ambiguous. The end of the DNA aligns better with TRBJ2-7, so the J call may be wrong. This CDR3 is built from 14 residues. In germline, CDR1 is WNHNN, CDR2 SYGVQD (reference sequence).